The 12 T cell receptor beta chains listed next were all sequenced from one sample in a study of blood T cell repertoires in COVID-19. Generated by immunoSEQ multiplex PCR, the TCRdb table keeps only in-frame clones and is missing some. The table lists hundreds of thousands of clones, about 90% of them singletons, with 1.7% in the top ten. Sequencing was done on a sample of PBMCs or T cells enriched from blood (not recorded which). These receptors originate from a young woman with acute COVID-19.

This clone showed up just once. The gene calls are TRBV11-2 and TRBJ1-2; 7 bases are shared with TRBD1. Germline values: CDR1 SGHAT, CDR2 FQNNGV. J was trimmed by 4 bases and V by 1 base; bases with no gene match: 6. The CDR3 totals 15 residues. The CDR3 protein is CASSLGPGQIYGYTF. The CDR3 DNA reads TGTGCCAGCAGCTTAGGCCCGGGACAGATCTATGGCTACACCTTC.

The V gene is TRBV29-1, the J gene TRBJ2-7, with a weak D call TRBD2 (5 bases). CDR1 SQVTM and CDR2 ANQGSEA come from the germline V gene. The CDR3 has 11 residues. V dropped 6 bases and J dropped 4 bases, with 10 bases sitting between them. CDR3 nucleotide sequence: TGCAGCGTCTCGGGGATTTACGAGCAGTACTTC. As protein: CSVSGIYEQYF.

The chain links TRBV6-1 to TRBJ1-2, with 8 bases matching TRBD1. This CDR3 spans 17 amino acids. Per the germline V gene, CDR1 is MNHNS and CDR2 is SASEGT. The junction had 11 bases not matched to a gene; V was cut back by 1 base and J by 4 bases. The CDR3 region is CASSEEGYGTGRYGYTF. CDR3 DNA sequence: TGTGCCAGCAGTGAAGAGGGGTACGGGACAGGTCGCTATGGCTACACCTTC.

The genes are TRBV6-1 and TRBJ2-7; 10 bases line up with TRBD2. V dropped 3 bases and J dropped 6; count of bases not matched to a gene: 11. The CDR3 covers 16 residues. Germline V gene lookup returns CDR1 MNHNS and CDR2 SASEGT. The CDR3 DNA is TGTGCCAGCAGTGAGGTTCCTAGCGGGAGTGTTTCCGAGCAGTACTTC. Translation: CASSEVPSGSVSEQYF.

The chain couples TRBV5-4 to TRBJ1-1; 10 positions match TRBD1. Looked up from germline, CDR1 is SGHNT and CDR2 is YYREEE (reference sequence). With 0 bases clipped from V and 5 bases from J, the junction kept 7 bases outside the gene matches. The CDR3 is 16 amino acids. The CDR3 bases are TGTGCCAGCAGCTTGGCGACAGGGGGCTTAGCAACTGAAGCTTTCTTT. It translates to CASSLATGGLATEAFF. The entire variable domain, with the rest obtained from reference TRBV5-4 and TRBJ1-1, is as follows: ETGVTQSPTHLIKTRGQQVTLRCSSQSGHNTVSWYQQALGQGPQFIFQYYREEENGRGNFPPRFSGLQFPNYSSELNVNALELDDSALYLCASSLATGGLATEAFFGQGTRLTVV.

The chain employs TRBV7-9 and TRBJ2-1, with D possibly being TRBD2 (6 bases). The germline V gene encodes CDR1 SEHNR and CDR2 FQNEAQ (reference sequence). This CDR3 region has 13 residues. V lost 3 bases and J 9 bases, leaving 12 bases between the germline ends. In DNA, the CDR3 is TGTGCCAGCAGCTTTGTAGAAGCGGGTGAGCAGTTCTTC. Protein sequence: CASSFVEAGEQFF.

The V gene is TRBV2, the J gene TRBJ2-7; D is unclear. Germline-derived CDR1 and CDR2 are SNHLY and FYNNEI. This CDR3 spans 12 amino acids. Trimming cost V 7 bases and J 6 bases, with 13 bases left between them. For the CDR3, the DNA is TGTGCCAGCACGGTCCCCCCCTCCGAGCAGTACTTC. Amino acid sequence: CASTVPPSEQYF. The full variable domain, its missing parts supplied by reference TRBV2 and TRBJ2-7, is EPEVTQTPSHQVTQMGQEVILRCVPISNHLYFYWYRQILGQKVEFLVSFYNNEISEKSEIFDDQFSVERPDGSNFTLKIRSTKLEDSAMYFCASTVPPSEQYFGPGTRLTVT.

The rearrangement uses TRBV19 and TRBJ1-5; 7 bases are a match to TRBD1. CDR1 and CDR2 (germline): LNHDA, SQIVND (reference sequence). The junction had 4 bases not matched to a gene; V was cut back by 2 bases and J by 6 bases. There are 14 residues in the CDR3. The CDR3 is CASSITGVSQPQHF. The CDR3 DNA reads TGTGCCAGTAGTATAACAGGGGTAAGTCAGCCCCAGCATTTT.

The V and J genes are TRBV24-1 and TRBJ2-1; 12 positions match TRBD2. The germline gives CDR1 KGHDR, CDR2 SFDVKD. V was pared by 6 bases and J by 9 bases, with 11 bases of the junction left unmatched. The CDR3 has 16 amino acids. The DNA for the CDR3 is TGTGCCACCAGTAGCGTGGCTAGCGGGAGGGGGAGTGAGCAGTTCTTC. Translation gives CATSSVASGRGSEQFF.

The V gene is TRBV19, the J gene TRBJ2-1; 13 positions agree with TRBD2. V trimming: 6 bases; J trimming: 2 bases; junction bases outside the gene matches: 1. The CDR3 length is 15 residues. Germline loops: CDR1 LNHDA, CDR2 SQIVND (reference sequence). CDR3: CASRGLAGTYNEQFF. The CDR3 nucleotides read TGTGCCAGTAGGGGACTAGCGGGAACCTACAATGAGCAGTTCTTC.

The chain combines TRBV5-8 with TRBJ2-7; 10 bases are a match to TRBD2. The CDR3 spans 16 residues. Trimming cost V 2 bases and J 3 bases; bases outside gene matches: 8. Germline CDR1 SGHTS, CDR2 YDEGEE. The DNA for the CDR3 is TGTGCCAGCAGCTTCGGGGGAACTAGCGGGATCTACGAGCAGTACTTC. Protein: CASSFGGTSGIYEQYF.

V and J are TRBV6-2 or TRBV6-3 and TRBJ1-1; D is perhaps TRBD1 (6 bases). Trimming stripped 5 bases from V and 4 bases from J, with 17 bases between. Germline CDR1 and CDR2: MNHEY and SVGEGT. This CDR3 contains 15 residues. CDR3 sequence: CASSPLLGAGTEAFF. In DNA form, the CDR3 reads TGTGCCAGCAGTCCGCTTTTGGGGGCAGGCACTGAAGCTTTCTTT.